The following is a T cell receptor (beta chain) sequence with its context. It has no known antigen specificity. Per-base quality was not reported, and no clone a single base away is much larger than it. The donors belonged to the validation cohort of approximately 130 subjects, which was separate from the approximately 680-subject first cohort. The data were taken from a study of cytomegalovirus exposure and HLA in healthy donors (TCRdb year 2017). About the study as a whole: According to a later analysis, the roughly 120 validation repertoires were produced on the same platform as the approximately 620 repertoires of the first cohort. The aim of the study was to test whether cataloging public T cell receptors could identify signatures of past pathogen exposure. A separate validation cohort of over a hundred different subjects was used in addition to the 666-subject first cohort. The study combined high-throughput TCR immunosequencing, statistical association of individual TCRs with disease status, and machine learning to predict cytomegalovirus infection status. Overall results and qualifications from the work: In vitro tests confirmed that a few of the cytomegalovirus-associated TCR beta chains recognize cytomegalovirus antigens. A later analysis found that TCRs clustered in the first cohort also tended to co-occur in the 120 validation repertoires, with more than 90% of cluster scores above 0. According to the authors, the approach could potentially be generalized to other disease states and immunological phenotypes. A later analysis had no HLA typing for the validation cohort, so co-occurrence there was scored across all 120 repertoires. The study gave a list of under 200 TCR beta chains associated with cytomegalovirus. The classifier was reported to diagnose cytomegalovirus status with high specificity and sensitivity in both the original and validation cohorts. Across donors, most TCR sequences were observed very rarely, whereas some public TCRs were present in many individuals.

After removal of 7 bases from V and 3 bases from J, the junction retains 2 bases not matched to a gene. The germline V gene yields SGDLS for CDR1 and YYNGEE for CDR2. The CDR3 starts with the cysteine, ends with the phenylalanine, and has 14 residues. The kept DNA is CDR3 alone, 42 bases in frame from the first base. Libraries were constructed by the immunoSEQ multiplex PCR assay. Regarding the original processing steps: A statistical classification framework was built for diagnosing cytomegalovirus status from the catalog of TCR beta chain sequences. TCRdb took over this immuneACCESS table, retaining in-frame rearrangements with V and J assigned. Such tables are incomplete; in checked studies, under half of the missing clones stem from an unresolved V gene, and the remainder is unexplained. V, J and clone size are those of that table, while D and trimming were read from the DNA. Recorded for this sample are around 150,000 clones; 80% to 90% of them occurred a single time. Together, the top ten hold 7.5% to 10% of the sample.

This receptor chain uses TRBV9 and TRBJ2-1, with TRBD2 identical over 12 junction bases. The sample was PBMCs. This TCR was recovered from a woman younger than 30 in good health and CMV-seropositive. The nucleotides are TGTGCCAGCGCGACTAGCGGGGGCTACAATGAGCAGTTCTTC. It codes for CASATSGGYNEQFF.